A selection of T cell receptor beta chains follows, all from one sample in a study of cytomegalovirus exposure and HLA in healthy donors. Assay: immunoSEQ multiplex PCR; the TCRdb copy retains only in-frame clones and omits some. The profile shows 100,000 to 150,000 clones, 90% to 97% of them singletons. The sample was PBMCs. The receptors stem from a man between 18 and 29 years old in good health and CMV-seronegative. CDR3s include the opening cysteine and the closing phenylalanine or tryptophan. A D gene is named only where the DNA matches it firmly. A row's size may be missing; if present it is once, few, many or a size class.

>NA|TRBJ2-5|NA|TRBV4-1
CASSQSGTHFQETQYF
TGCGCCAGCAGCCAATCCGGGACACACTTCCAAGAGACCCAGTACTTC
>NA|TRBJ2-3|TRBD1|TRBV4-3
CASSLRTGITDTQYF
TGCGCCAGCAGCCTCCGGACAGGGATCACAGATACGCAGTATTTT
>NA|TRBJ2-5|NA|TRBV30
CAWSVDSQETQYF
TGTGCCTGGAGTGTCGACAGCCAAGAGACCCAGTACTTC
>NA|TRBJ2-7|TRBD1|TRBV5-1
CASSRRAQGARDEQYF
TGCGCCAGCAGCCGAAGAGCTCAGGGGGCGAGAGACGAGCAGTACTTC
>NA|TRBJ2-2|TRBD1|TRBV6-5
CASSFSRGLGELFF
TGTGCCAGCAGTTTCTCAAGGGGGCTCGGGGAGCTGTTTTTT
>NA|TRBJ2-7|NA|TRBV18
CASSPRDNMLEQYF
TGTGCCAGCTCACCCCGCGACAACATGCTCGAGCAGTACTTC
>NA|TRBJ2-2|TRBD2|TRBV7-3
CASSSDPATSGNTGELFF
TGTGCCAGCAGTTCCGACCCCGCGACTAGCGGAAACACCGGGGAGCTGTTTTTT
>NA|TRBJ1-2|NA|TRBV4-3
CASSPAAANYGYTF
TGCGCCAGCAGCCCCGCGGCTGCTAACTATGGCTACACCTTC
>NA|TRBJ1-2|TRBD1|TRBV27
CASSPQGEYGYTF
TGTGCCAGCAGTCCACAGGGGGAATATGGCTACACCTTC
>NA|TRBJ1-1|NA|TRBV9
CASSVSTGNTEAFF
TGTGCCAGCAGCGTCTCGACGGGGAACACTGAAGCTTTCTTT
>NA|TRBJ2-1|TRBD2|TRBV30
CAWSVLFRLAGTNEQFF
TGTGCCTGGAGTGTACTTTTTCGACTAGCGGGGACGAATGAGCAGTTCTTC
>NA|TRBJ2-3|NA|TRBV14
CASSQQLDGTQYF
TGTGCCAGCAGCCAACAACTCGATGGTACGCAGTATTTT
>once|TRBJ2-7|NA|TRBV5-5
CASSASRRGDYEQYF
TGTGCCAGCAGCGCAAGCCGGAGGGGTGACTACGAGCAGTACTTC
>NA|TRBJ2-7|TRBD2|TRBV7-6
CASSLGGLAGVYEQYF
TGTGCCAGCAGCTTAGGGGGACTAGCGGGAGTGTACGAGCAGTACTTC
>NA|TRBJ1-1|NA|TRBV9
CASSVDPGRTEAFF
TGTGCCAGCAGCGTAGACCCAGGGAGGACTGAAGCTTTCTTT
>NA|TRBJ2-7|TRBD2|TRBV5-1
CASSLPGLANEQYF
TGCGCCAGCAGCTTGCCGGGACTAGCGAACGAGCAGTACTTC
>NA|TRBJ2-7|NA|TRBV28
CASSRTYEQYF
TGTGCCAGCAGTCGTACCTACGAGCAGTACTTC
>NA|TRBJ2-3|TRBD1|TRBV2
CASEQTPIPGQLTDTQYF
TGTGCCAGCGAGCAGACCCCCATCCCGGGACAGCTCACAGATACGCAGTATTTT
>NA|TRBJ2-7|NA|TRBV30
CAWSRLTEPYF
TGTGCCTGGAGCCGACTCACCGAGCCGTACTTC
>NA|TRBJ2-1|TRBD1|TRBV27
CASSFDRGDYNEQFF
TGTGCCAGCAGTTTCGACAGGGGGGACTACAATGAGCAGTTCTTC
>NA|TRBJ2-2|TRBD2|TRBV10-3
CAISPGTSGSTGELFF
TGTGCCATCAGCCCAGGGACTAGCGGGAGCACCGGGGAGCTGTTTTTT
>NA|TRBJ2-1|NA|TRBV28
CASSLPRVALLYNEQFF
TGTGCCAGCAGTTTACCCAGGGTAGCCCTACTTTACAATGAGCAGTTCTTC
>NA|TRBJ2-2|NA|TRBV28
CASSFSRAGELFF
TGTGCCAGCAGTTTTAGCCGGGCCGGGGAGCTGTTTTTT
>NA|TRBJ2-7|TRBD2|TRBV6-5
CASSYSSGMDEQYF
TGTGCCAGCAGTTACTCGAGCGGGATGGACGAGCAGTACTTC
>NA|TRBJ2-5|TRBD2|TRBV19
CASSMSGSGWQETQYF
TGTGCCAGTAGTATGAGCGGGAGCGGATGGCAAGAGACCCAGTACTTC
>NA|TRBJ2-7|NA|TRBV5-4
CASSLSAGEIYEQYF
TGTGCCAGCAGCTTGAGCGCAGGGGAAATCTACGAGCAGTACTTC
>NA|TRBJ1-2|TRBD1|TRBV11-2
CASSFRTGGYGYTF
TGTGCCAGCAGCTTTCGTACAGGGGGCTATGGCTACACCTTC
>NA|TRBJ2-1|TRBD1|TRBV5-1
CASSPYGQGSSYNEQFF
TGCGCCAGCAGCCCGTACGGACAGGGAAGCTCCTACAATGAGCAGTTCTTC
>few|TRBJ1-1|TRBD1|TRBV2
CASRPRQGPNTEAFF
TGTGCCAGCAGGCCTAGACAGGGCCCGAACACTGAAGCTTTCTTT
>NA|TRBJ2-1|NA|TRBV28
CASSRDSTGKNEQFF
TGTGCCAGCAGTCGCGATTCTACAGGGAAGAATGAGCAGTTCTTC
>NA|TRBJ1-5|TRBD1|TRBV7-9
CASSGTGGRQPQHF
TGTGCCAGCAGCGGGACAGGGGGCCGTCAGCCCCAGCATTTT
>NA|TRBJ1-2|NA|TRBV28
CASRSVTGFLSGYTF
TGTGCCAGCAGGTCGGTGACAGGTTTTCTGAGTGGCTACACCTTC
>NA|TRBJ2-7|NA|TRBV10-3
CAISESGEQYF
TGTGCCATCAGTGAGTCCGGGGAGCAGTACTTC
>NA|TRBJ1-5|TRBD1|TRBV28
CASSKQGAGVSSNQPQHF
TGTGCCAGCAGTAAACAGGGGGCTGGGGTATCGAGCAATCAGCCCCAGCATTTT
>once|TRBJ1-2|NA|TRBV5-6
CASSGRRDFHGYTF
TGTGCCAGCAGCGGAAGACGGGACTTCCATGGCTACACCTTC
>NA|TRBJ2-7|NA|TRBV19
CASSIKALGAYEQYF
TGTGCCAGTAGTATAAAGGCTTTAGGGGCGTACGAGCAGTACTTC
>NA|TRBJ2-6|NA|TRBV30
CAWSEGGTGANVLTF
TGTGCCTGGAGTGAAGGGGGAACTGGGGCCAACGTCCTGACTTTC
>NA|TRBJ2-7|NA|TRBV19
CASSMDQGGYEQYF
TGTGCCAGTAGTATGGATCAGGGAGGCTACGAGCAGTACTTC
>NA|TRBJ2-7|TRBD1|TRBV5-6
CASSSRSGQRDEQYF
TGTGCCAGCAGCTCCCGATCGGGACAGCGAGATGAGCAGTACTTC
>NA|TRBJ2-7|NA|TRBV27
CASTSDTQASYEQYF
TGTGCCAGCACCTCGGACACCCAAGCCTCCTACGAGCAGTACTTC
>NA|TRBJ2-1|TRBD1|TRBV9
CASSVEGGQGATDEQFF
TGTGCCAGCAGCGTAGAAGGAGGACAGGGGGCGACGGATGAGCAGTTCTTC